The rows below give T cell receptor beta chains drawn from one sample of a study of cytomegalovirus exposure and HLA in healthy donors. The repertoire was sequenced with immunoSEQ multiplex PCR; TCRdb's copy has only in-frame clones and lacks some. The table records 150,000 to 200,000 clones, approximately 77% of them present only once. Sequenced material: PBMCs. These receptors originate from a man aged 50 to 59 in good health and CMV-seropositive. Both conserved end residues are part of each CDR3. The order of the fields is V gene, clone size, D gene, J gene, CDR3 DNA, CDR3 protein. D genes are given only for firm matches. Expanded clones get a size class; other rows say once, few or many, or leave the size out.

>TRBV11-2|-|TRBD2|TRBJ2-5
TGTGCCAGCAGCCCGGGACTAGCGGGAGTACAAGAGACCCAGTACTTC
CASSPGLAGVQETQYF
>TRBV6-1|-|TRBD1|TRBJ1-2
TGTGCCAGCAGTGATTTCGCTTTACAGGGGAGCTATGGCTACACCTTC
CASSDFALQGSYGYTF
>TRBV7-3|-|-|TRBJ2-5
TGTGCCAGCAGCTTAACGCGGTCAGGGCCAGAGACCCAGTACTTC
CASSLTRSGPETQYF
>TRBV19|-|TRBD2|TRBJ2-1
TGTGCCAGTAGTTTGACTAGCGGGGGGGCCGAGCAGTTCTTC
CASSLTSGGAEQFF
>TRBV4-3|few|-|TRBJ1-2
TGCGCCAGCAGCCAAGGGGGGCAAGCTAACTATGGCTACACCTTC
CASSQGGQANYGYTF
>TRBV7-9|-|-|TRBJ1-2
TGTGCCAGCAGCTTCGACAGTACCGTTGTGAGGTACACCTTC
CASSFDSTVVRYTF
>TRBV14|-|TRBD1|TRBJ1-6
TGTGCCAGCAGCCAAGCGACCGGGACAGTCTATAATTCACCCCTCCACTTT
CASSQATGTVYNSPLHF
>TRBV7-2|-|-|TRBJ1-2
TGTGCCAGCAGCCCCCGGTCGGGTGGCTACACCTTC
CASSPRSGGYTF
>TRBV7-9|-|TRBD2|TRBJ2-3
TGTGCCAGCAGCTTACGGGGTAGCGGGGGGCTTTCAGGAGATACGCAGTATTTT
CASSLRGSGGLSGDTQYF
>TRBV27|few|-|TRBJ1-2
TGTGCCAGCAGTTCCCGCGAGGGCTATGGCTACACCTTC
CASSSREGYGYTF
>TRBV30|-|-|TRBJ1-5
TGTGCCTGGGGCGTGGGAGGATTAAATCAGCCCCAGCATTTT
CAWGVGGLNQPQHF
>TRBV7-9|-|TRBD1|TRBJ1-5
TGTGCCAGCAGCCGGACAGGGGATAGCAATCAGCCCCAGCATTTT
CASSRTGDSNQPQHF
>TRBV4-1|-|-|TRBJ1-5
TGCGCCAGCAGCCAGGCGGGACTGCCAAATCAGCCCCAGCATTTT
CASSQAGLPNQPQHF
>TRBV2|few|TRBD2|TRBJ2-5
TGTGCCAGCAGGTCGCGGACTAGCGGGGGGGAGGAGACCCAGTACTTC
CASRSRTSGGEETQYF
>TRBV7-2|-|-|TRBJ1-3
TGTGCCAGCAGCTTAGTCCCCAGGGGAAGAAACACCATATATTTT
CASSLVPRGRNTIYF
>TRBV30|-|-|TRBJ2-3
TGTGCCTGGGGAGGGGATACGCAGTATTTT
CAWGGDTQYF
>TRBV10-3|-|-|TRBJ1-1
TGTGCCATCAGTGAGAGGGGCGGGAACACTGAAGCTTTCTTT
CAISERGGNTEAFF
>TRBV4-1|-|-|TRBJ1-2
TGCGCCAGCAGCCAAGTACAGGGCGAGATCTATGGCTACACCTTC
CASSQVQGEIYGYTF
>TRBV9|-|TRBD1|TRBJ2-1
TGTGCCAGCAGCGTAGCGGGGGGACAGGGGACCGATGAGCAGTTCTTC
CASSVAGGQGTDEQFF
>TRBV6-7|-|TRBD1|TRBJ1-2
TGTGCCAGCAGTTTCTTGTGGTTGGTACAGGGGAATGGCTACACCTTC
CASSFLWLVQGNGYTF
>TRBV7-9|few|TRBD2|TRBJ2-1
TGTGCCAGCAGCTTCACAGCGGGGTACTACAATGAGCAGTTCTTC
CASSFTAGYYNEQFF
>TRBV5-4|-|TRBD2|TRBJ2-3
TGTGCCAGCAGTTTACCGGGACTAATCACAGATACGCAGTATTTT
CASSLPGLITDTQYF
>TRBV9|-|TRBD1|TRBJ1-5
TGTGCCAGCAGCGTAGGGACAGGGGAGAATCAGCCCCAGCATTTT
CASSVGTGENQPQHF
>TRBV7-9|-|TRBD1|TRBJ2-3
TGCGCCAGCAGCCCGGGACAGGGGGCCCCAGATACGCAGTATTTT
CASSPGQGAPDTQYF
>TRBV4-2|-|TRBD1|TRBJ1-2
TGTGCCAGCAGCCAGGAACTCGACAGGGTAGCCTATGGCTACACCTTC
CASSQELDRVAYGYTF